This T cell receptor beta chain was obtained from a study of T-cell memory formation after mild COVID-19. Study-wide results and limits: Later expanders leaned CD4+, whereas clones that contracted between day 15 and 85 were balanced CD4/CD8. Chiefly within CM and EM were the contracting CD4+ clones; CD8+ ones were within EMRA. There was no confirmation that second-wave clones peaking on day 37 were SARS-CoV-2 specific.

As concerns this clonotype: Its antigen is still unknown.

TCRdb ran MiXCR on the 5' RACE reads and lists one entry per CDR3 protein. The data contain just over 150,000 distinct CDR3 sequences, less than 40% of them singletons. The V gene's germline CDR1 is SGHKS and CDR2 YYEKEE (reference sequence). Trimming took 0 bases from V and 2 from J, leaving 15 bases between them. The CDR3 is made up of 16 amino acids. The V call is TRBV5-5, the J call TRBJ2-7; weak D call: TRBD1 (5 bases). The sequenced sample was PBMCs or a T cell subset sorted from them (not recorded which). The TCR originated in an adult woman who had mild COVID-19 (a few samples of this study predate the infection). Cell type and time point are not known. This CDR3 is CASSLALLAGPYEQYF. The DNA of the CDR3 is TGTGCCAGCAGCTTGGCTCTTCTGGCAGGGCCCTACGAGCAGTACTTC.